These 16 T cell receptor beta chains were sequenced from one sample in a study of blood T cell repertoires in COVID-19. TCRdb keeps only in-frame clones here, not all; method: immunoSEQ multiplex PCR. Of some 80,000 clones listed, about 80% are singletons. The specimen was peripheral blood. The receptors were gathered from an older man with acute or convalescent COVID-19.

The chain employs TRBV11-2 and TRBJ1-1; D perhaps matches TRBD1 (5 bases). This CDR3 spans 12 amino acids. Germline values: CDR1 SGHAT, CDR2 FQNNGV. Trimming stripped 5 bases from V and 3 bases from J, with 7 bases between. CDR3 DNA sequence: TGTGCCAGCAGCAGGGACTACACTGAAGCTTTCTTT. It specifies CASSRDYTEAFF.

The chain links TRBV24-1 to TRBJ1-5, with TRBD1 matching 7 bases. This CDR3 has 14 residues. The trim removed 4 bases at V and 8 bases at J, leaving 7 bases unmatched. Looked up from germline, CDR1 is KGHDR and CDR2 is SFDVKD. Here the CDR3 reads CATSDGDSSEPQHF. The CDR3 bases are TGTGCCACCAGTGACGGGGACAGCTCGGAGCCCCAGCATTTT.

In DNA form, the CDR3 reads TGTGCCATCAGTGCCGGACAGGGGCGGACTGAAGCTTTCTTT. Translation gives CAISAGQGRTEAFF. The chain joins TRBV10-3 to TRBJ1-1, with TRBD1 matching 9 bases. V gave up 4 bases and J gave up 5 bases; unmatched junction bases: 5. From germline, CDR1 is ENHRY and CDR2 SYGVKD. CDR3 length: 14 residues.

The J gene is TRBJ2-3, the V gene TRBV4-2, with 10 nucleotides matching TRBD2. Germline V gene lookup returns CDR1 LGHNA and CDR2 YNFKEQ. CDR3 length: 16 residues. The J segment lost 0 bases and the V segment lost 4 bases, leaving 4 bases of the junction unmatched. The CDR3 nucleotides read TGTGCCAGCAGCCTCACTAGCGGGGATAGCACAGATACGCAGTATTTT. Its protein product is CASSLTSGDSTDTQYF.

V and J are TRBV30 and TRBJ2-1; no reliable D call. The germline CDR1 and CDR2 sequences are GTSNPN and SVGIG (reference sequence). This CDR3 is built from 13 residues. DNA of the CDR3: TGTGCGACGCAGGAATCCGACTACAATGAGCAGTTCTTC. It encodes CATQESDYNEQFF.

The rearrangement joins TRBV12-1 to TRBJ1-2. TRBV12-1 is a pseudogene. The CDR3 runs 13 residues. The CDR3 DNA reads TGTGCCAGCAGCTTCTATCCCGACTATGGCTACACCTTC. This gives the protein CASSFYPDYGYTF.

This clone counts as large. This chain connects TRBV7-8 to TRBJ1-2; 7 bases align to TRBD1. The CDR3 is made up of 16 amino acids. Germline V lookup: CDR1 SGHVS, CDR2 FQNEAQ. V trimming: 5 bases; J trimming: 4 bases; junction bases outside the gene matches: 13. CDR3 amino acids: CASSPNRQGGSYGYTF. In DNA, the CDR3 is TGTGCCAGCAGCCCTAATCGACAGGGTGGTAGCTATGGCTACACCTTC.

The chain is built from TRBV19 and TRBJ2-5; 11 nucleotides agree with TRBD1. The CDR3 is 13 residues long. In germline, CDR1 is LNHDA, CDR2 SQIVND (reference sequence). V shed 9 bases, J shed 5 bases, and the junction held 5 bases outside the gene matches. CDR3 amino acids: CASRDRGTETQYF. CDR3 bases: TGTGCCAGCCGGGACAGGGGGACGGAGACCCAGTACTTC.

The chain is built from TRBV18 and TRBJ1-1; D is unclear. Germline V gene lookup returns CDR1 KGHSH and CDR2 LQKENI. This CDR3 is 16 amino acids long. V gave up 0 bases and J gave up 4 bases, with 15 bases separating them. The CDR3 nucleotides are TGTGCCAGCTCACCACCGAGGGCAACCCGTGGCACTGAAGCTTTCTTT. This translates into CASSPPRATRGTEAFF.

This sequence joins TRBV11-2 and TRBJ1-1, with 9 bases that match TRBD1. CDR1 and CDR2 (germline): SGHAT, FQNNGV. The ends lost 4 bases at V and 1 base at J; junction bases unmatched: 10. The CDR3 runs to 17 residues. The CDR3 nucleotides read TGTGCCAGCAGCTCGGGGACAGGGTTTTATTGGAACACTGAAGCTTTCTTT. This codes for CASSSGTGFYWNTEAFF.

The J gene is TRBJ2-1, the V gene TRBV6-1; 8 nucleotides line up with TRBD2. The CDR3 loop spans 15 amino acids. V dropped 2 bases and J dropped 3; count of bases not matched to a gene: 3. Germline V gene lookup returns CDR1 MNHNS and CDR2 SASEGT. CDR3 sequence reads: CASSEPAGDYNEQFF. The CDR3 DNA reads TGTGCCAGCAGTGAACCAGCGGGGGACTACAATGAGCAGTTCTTC.

The rearrangement joins TRBV2 to TRBJ2-7; possibly TRBD2 for D (6 bases). The CDR3 is 12 amino acids. V lost 6 bases to trimming and J lost 4 bases, with 10 bases between them. CDR1 and CDR2 (germline): SNHLY, FYNNEI. CDR3 in amino acids: CASSAGGYEQYF. Written as DNA, the CDR3 is TGTGCCAGCAGCGCCGGGGGTTACGAGCAGTACTTC. The entire variable domain, with the rest obtained from reference TRBV2 and TRBJ2-7, is as follows: EPEVTQTPSHQVTQMGQEVILRCVPISNHLYFYWYRQILGQKVEFLVSFYNNEISEKSEIFDDQFSVERPDGSNFTLKIRSTKLEDSAMYFCASSAGGYEQYFGPGTRLTVT.

V usage is TRBV5-1 and J usage is TRBJ2-5, with TRBD1 identical over 9 bases. V shed 3 bases and J 5 bases; nucleotides not matched to a gene: 5. Germline loops: CDR1 SGHRS, CDR2 YFSETQ. CDR3 length: 14 amino acids. This chain's CDR3 is CASSSGQGRETQYF. In DNA, the CDR3 is TGCGCCAGCAGCTCGGGACAGGGAAGGGAGACCCAGTACTTC. The whole variable domain, remainder taken from reference TRBV5-1 and TRBJ2-5, is KAGVTQTPRYLIKTRGQQVTLSCSPISGHRSVSWYQQTPGQGLQFLFEYFSETQRNKGNFPGRFSGRQFSNSRSEMNVSTLELGDSALYLCASSSGQGRETQYFGPGTRLLVL.

The gene calls are TRBV6-1 and TRBJ1-4; a possible D gene is TRBD1 (6 bases). Trimming removed 1 base from V and 5 bases from J, with 8 bases in between. Per the germline V gene, CDR1 is MNHNS and CDR2 is SASEGT. The CDR3 loop spans 14 amino acids. The CDR3 region is CASSEGTANEKLFF. The CDR3 nucleotides read TGTGCCAGCAGTGAAGGGACAGCCAATGAAAAACTGTTTTTT.

The chain links TRBV5-1 to TRBJ1-6, with D possibly matching TRBD1 (6 bases). Germline V lookup: CDR1 SGHRS, CDR2 YFSETQ. Trimming left V 1 base short and J 3 bases short, with 11 bases between. This CDR3 is 16 amino acids long. The CDR3 reads CASSLTGTSYNSPLHF. The CDR3 DNA reads TGCGCCAGCAGCTTGACCGGGACAAGCTATAATTCACCCCTCCACTTT. Looking up the rest from reference TRBV5-1 and TRBJ1-6 gives the full variable domain: KAGVTQTPRYLIKTRGQQVTLSCSPISGHRSVSWYQQTPGQGLQFLFEYFSETQRNKGNFPGRFSGRQFSNSRSEMNVSTLELGDSALYLCASSLTGTSYNSPLHFGNGTRLTVT.

The J gene is TRBJ2-2, the V gene TRBV5-1, with D possibly matching TRBD1 (6 bases). V lost 3 bases and J lost 1, with 13 bases in between. This CDR3 is built from 16 residues. Germline V gene lookup returns CDR1 SGHRS and CDR2 YFSETQ. The CDR3 spells CASSSQGMENTGELFF. Here the CDR3 DNA reads TGCGCCAGCAGCTCCCAGGGGATGGAGAACACCGGGGAGCTGTTTTTT. Filled out from reference TRBV5-1 and TRBJ2-2, the complete variable domain reads KAGVTQTPRYLIKTRGQQVTLSCSPISGHRSVSWYQQTPGQGLQFLFEYFSETQRNKGNFPGRFSGRQFSNSRSEMNVSTLELGDSALYLCASSSQGMENTGELFFGEGSRLTVL.